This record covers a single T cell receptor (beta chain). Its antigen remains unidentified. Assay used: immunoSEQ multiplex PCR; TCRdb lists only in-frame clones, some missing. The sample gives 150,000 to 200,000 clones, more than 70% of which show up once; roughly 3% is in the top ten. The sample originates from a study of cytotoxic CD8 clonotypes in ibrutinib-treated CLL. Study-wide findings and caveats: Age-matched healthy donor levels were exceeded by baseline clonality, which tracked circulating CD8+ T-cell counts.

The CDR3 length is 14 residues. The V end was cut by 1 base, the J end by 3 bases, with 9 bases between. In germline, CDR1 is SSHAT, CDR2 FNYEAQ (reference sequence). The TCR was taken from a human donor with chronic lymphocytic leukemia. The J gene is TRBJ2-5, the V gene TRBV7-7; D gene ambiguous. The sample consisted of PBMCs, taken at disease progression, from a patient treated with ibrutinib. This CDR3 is CASSLGPLKETQYF. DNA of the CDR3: TGTGCCAGCAGCTTAGGGCCTTTAAAAGAGACCCAGTACTTC.